Listed below are T cell receptor beta chains from one sample, sequenced in a study of shared clonotypes between healthy human individuals. Only in-frame clones appear in the TCRdb table, and some are missing; sequencing was by immunoSEQ multiplex PCR. The sample lists 900,000 to 1,200,000 clones, around 78% occurring once. Sample: memory CD4+ T cells from PBMCs. The receptors were gathered from a young man in good health. Some clones in this sample may be carry-over from other donors' samples. The CDR3 runs from the conserved cysteine through the conserved F or W. D genes are given only for firm matches. Clone size is given for some rows only: seen once, a few or many times, or a class if the clone is expanded.

TRBD1 | TRBJ2-1 | TRBV27 | NA | TGTGCCAGCAGGCCGGGACAGGGGGCCTGGGAGCAGTTCTTC | CASRPGQGAWEQFF
NA | TRBJ2-2 | TRBV2 | NA | TGTGCCAGCAACAGGGAAAACACCGGGGAGCTGTTTTTT | CASNRENTGELFF
NA | TRBJ1-3 | TRBV28 | NA | TGTGCCAGCAGCTCCAGATACTCTGGAAACACCATATATTTT | CASSSRYSGNTIYF
TRBD1 | TRBJ1-2 | TRBV2 | NA | TGTGCCAGCAGTGAAGGGTCAGGGGGTAGTTATGGCTACACCTTC | CASSEGSGGSYGYTF
NA | TRBJ2-7 | TRBV2 | NA | TGTGCCAGCAGGGCAGGGGCCTACGAGCAGTACTTC | CASRAGAYEQYF
NA | TRBJ2-1 | TRBV15 | NA | TGTGCCACCAGCAGAGGTTTGGCTTTCAATGAGCAGTTCTTC | CATSRGLAFNEQFF
NA | TRBJ1-2 | TRBV2 | NA | TGTGCCAGCAGTGAGGTTGTGGGCTACACCTTC | CASSEVVGYTF
NA | TRBJ2-7 | TRBV29-1 | NA | TGCAGCGTTGAAGATATGACAGGAAGGGGGCAGTACTTC | CSVEDMTGRGQYF
NA | TRBJ1-4 | TRBV1 | few | TGCACCAGCAGCCAAGCCGAGGGTGAAAAACTGTTTTTT | CTSSQAEGEKLFF
TRBD1 | TRBJ2-2 | TRBV5-4 | NA | TGTGCCAGCAGCTCCCCCGGGACAGGTAACACCGGGGAGCTGTTTTTT | CASSSPGTGNTGELFF
NA | TRBJ1-2 | TRBV4-2 | few | TGTGCCAGCAGCGCTGAGGTAGGGGACTATGGCTACACCTTC | CASSAEVGDYGYTF
NA | TRBJ2-7 | TRBV19 | NA | TGTGCCAGTAGTATACGCGGGGAAAGCTACGAGCAGTACTTC | CASSIRGESYEQYF
NA | TRBJ2-1 | TRBV2 | NA | TGTGCCAGCCACAGGGTCAGTTACAATGAGCAGTTCTTC | CASHRVSYNEQFF
TRBD1 | TRBJ2-2 | TRBV6-4 | NA | TGTGCCAGCAGTGACCCCGGCCCGGGACAGGGGTTATCTTGGAACACCGGGGAGCTGTTTTTT | CASSDPGPGQGLSWNTGELFF
NA | TRBJ2-7 | TRBV28 | NA | TGTGCCAGCAGGCCGGCCGGGGGCTCCCGGCCCTCAGGCCAGTACTTC | CASRPAGGSRPSGQYF
NA | TRBJ2-7 | TRBV9 | NA | TGTGCCAGCAGCGTTGGAGGGGGGCACTACGAGCAGTACTTC | CASSVGGGHYEQYF
NA | TRBJ2-5 | TRBV11-2 | once | TGTGCCAGCAGCCCACAGTGGACCCAGTACTTC | CASSPQWTQYF
TRBD1 | TRBJ1-5 | TRBV29-1 | NA | TGCAGCGTCTGTGAAGGGACAGGGGGTTATCAGCCCCAGCATTTT | CSVCEGTGGYQPQHF
NA | TRBJ1-1 | TRBV5-1 | once | TGCGCCAGCAGCTTGACGCTTGGGTACTTCCAGGACACTGAAGCTTTCTTT | CASSLTLGYFQDTEAFF
TRBD2 | TRBJ2-4 | TRBV5-1 | NA | TGCGCCAGCAGCTTTGGTCCTAGCGGAAACATTCAGTACTTC | CASSFGPSGNIQYF
NA | TRBJ2-5 | TRBV7-9 | NA | TGTGCCAGCACGCCCCAGGGCGGAGAGACCCAGTACTTC | CASTPQGGETQYF
NA | TRBJ2-1 | TRBV5-1 | NA | TGCGCCAGCAGTTCCGGGACGCCCCGGGTGGGTGAGCAGTTCTTC | CASSSGTPRVGEQFF
NA | TRBJ2-7 | TRBV2 | NA | TGTGCCAGCAGTGAGGCTAGCCCCTACGAGCAGTACTTC | CASSEASPYEQYF
NA | TRBJ2-1 | TRBV6-6 | NA | TGTGCCAGCTCGGGGGCGGGGGCATTAGGATACAATGAGCAGTTCTTC | CASSGAGALGYNEQFF
NA | TRBJ1-2 | TRBV10-3 | NA | TGTGCCATCAGTGAGCGGGGTCAAAACGGCTACACCTTC | CAISERGQNGYTF
TRBD2 | TRBJ2-7 | TRBV6-1 | NA | TGTGCCAGCAGGGGACTAGCGGGCTCCTACGAGCAGTACTTC | CASRGLAGSYEQYF
NA | TRBJ1-1 | TRBV6-1 | NA | TGTGCCAGCAGTGAACCGGGACGGTACACTGAAGCTTTCTTT | CASSEPGRYTEAFF
NA | TRBJ1-5 | TRBV2 | NA | TGTGCCAGCAGCGAGGGACAACAGCAGCCCCAGCATTTT | CASSEGQQQPQHF
TRBD1 | TRBJ2-5 | TRBV5-1 | NA | TGCGCCAGCAGCTTGGGCAGGGGGCAAGAGACCCAGTACTTC | CASSLGRGQETQYF
TRBD2 | TRBJ2-3 | TRBV4-3 | NA | TGCGCCAGCAGCCAACTAACGGGACTAGCGGGTGATACGCAGTATTTT | CASSQLTGLAGDTQYF
NA | TRBJ2-7 | TRBV28 | NA | TGTGCCAGCGGAACCGGGACCCACGAGCAGTACTTC | CASGTGTHEQYF
TRBD1 | TRBJ2-5 | TRBV18 | once | TGTGCCAGCTCACAAGGGACAGTTCAAGAGACCCAGTACTTC | CASSQGTVQETQYF
TRBD1 | TRBJ2-3 | TRBV28 | NA | TGTGCCAGCAGTCCCGGGACAGGCACAGATACGCAGTATTTT | CASSPGTGTDTQYF
NA | TRBJ2-1 | TRBV29-1 | once | TGCAGCGTTGAGCCCCCTTGGTCCGAGCAGTTCTTC | CSVEPPWSEQFF
NA | TRBJ2-3 | TRBV25-1 | NA | TGTGCCAGCAGATGGCCGGGAAGCACAGATACGCAGTATTTT | CASRWPGSTDTQYF
TRBD2 | TRBJ2-1 | TRBV28 | few | TGTGCCAGCAGGGATAGCGGGAGTGTCTATGAGCAGTTCTTC | CASRDSGSVYEQFF
NA | TRBJ2-3 | TRBV12-5 | NA | TGTGCTAGTGGTTTGGTACATGGCTCAACGTCAGATACGCAGTATTTT | CASGLVHGSTSDTQYF
NA | TRBJ2-5 | TRBV9 | once | TGTGCCAGCAGCGTAGGCTCAGCGGGTATTCAAGAGACCCAGTACTTC | CASSVGSAGIQETQYF
NA | TRBJ1-5 | TRBV9 | NA | TGTGCCAGCAGCGTAGTCGGGCTGCATCAGCCCCAGCATTTT | CASSVVGLHQPQHF
TRBD1 | TRBJ2-1 | TRBV9 | NA | TGTGCCAGCAGCGTAGTGGTGGACAGGGGAGCTGAGCAGTTCTTC | CASSVVVDRGAEQFF
NA | TRBJ2-1 | TRBV9 | NA | TGTGCCAGCAGGCCCCCTGGGTCCTACAATGAGCAGTTCTTC | CASRPPGSYNEQFF
NA | TRBJ1-5 | TRBV5-8 | NA | TGTGCCAGCAGCTTCGGGGGGGTCGCCGGTCAGCCCCAGCATTTT | CASSFGGVAGQPQHF